This TCR beta chain was documented in a study of T cells in women clearing cervical HPV infection. Study in general: Case blood drawn at lesion detection; control blood after infection cleared.

General observations from the study: CIN3+ cases had significantly higher TCR richness than controls; evenness did not differ. Cases carried less TRBV6-7 than controls: around 0.11% versus 0.15%.

As for this clone: Its matching antigen is unknown. The CDR3 goes on 3 residues after the read ends, and that part is filled in from the germline J gene.

Per germline, CDR1 KGHSH and CDR2 LQKENI. The CDR3 spans 13 residues. V dropped 6 bases and J dropped 5; count of bases not matched to a gene: 5. Cervical HPV DNA detected by MY09/MY11 PCR, typed by dot-blot. Sequenced by immunoSEQ multiplex PCR; TCRdb stores in-frame clones only, minus some. This sample lists 30,000 to 35,000 clones; its ten largest clones have roughly 1.5%. This chain joins TRBV18 and TRBJ1-1; 8 nucleotides align to TRBD1. The sequence was obtained from a woman aged 18-70 years with a cervical HPV16 infection that either progressed to CIN3+ or cleared (not recorded which). The sequenced material came from blood buffy coat. CDR3 amino acids: CASSSQGATEAFF. CDR3 DNA, as far as it was read: TGTGCCAGCTCGTCGCAGGGGGCGACTGAA.